Sequencing of this T cell receptor (beta chain) was carried out in a study of post-analysis software for immune sequencing data. The study's findings and limits: Multiple sclerosis was associated with a significant reduction in normalized Chao1 diversity relative to controls. When patients were compared with controls, a handful of TRBV segments were more frequent, TRBV5-6, TRBV5-1 and TRBV20-1 among them.

This clonotype was seen a single time. Its specificity is unknown. The CDR3 sequence is 15 residues long. Trimming pared 4 bases from V and 1 base from J, leaving 7 bases between. Germline CDR1 KGHDR, CDR2 SFDVKD. Unique molecular identifiers tagged the TCR beta cDNA libraries. The yield from about 1 to 10 million T cells was 500,000 or so cDNA molecules in total. Via MiXCR, TCRdb re-called the PCR reads, giving one row per CDR3 protein. The sample lists 700,000 to 900,000 distinct CDR3 sequences; 46% were seen once. This chain links TRBV24-1 with TRBJ2-6; the D is unclear. This clonotype was sampled from a girl aged 5-17 years with multiple sclerosis. Sequencing was performed on blood. The CDR3 loop is CATSDPLSGANVLTF. The CDR3 DNA reads as TGTGCCACCAGTGACCCCCTATCTGGGGCCAACGTCCTGACTTTC.